This T cell receptor beta chain was sequenced in a study of blood T cell repertoires in COVID-19. Per the original methods: How many nucleated cells were present was estimated from reference gene primer amplification. Profiled with immunoSEQ multiplex PCR; TCRdb holds only in-frame clones, not every one. The D gene and trimming were derived from the DNA, and the V and J assignments and clone size from that table. The data show under 300,000 clones, roughly 83% seen once. Seattle patients were enrolled during active infection and followed longitudinally. The receptor comes from a human donor with COVID-19, enrolled during active disease. The donor label of this sample is uncertain. The sample consisted of peripheral blood.

CDR3 loop: CASSTGQREAYGYTF. The CDR3 DNA reads as TGTGCCAGCAGTACGGGACAGCGCGAGGCCTATGGCTACACCTTC. The J gene is TRBJ1-2, the V gene TRBV6-5, with TRBD1 matching over 7 bases. Trimming took 5 bases from V and 4 from J; bases not matched to a gene: 10. This CDR3 has 15 residues. The germline V gene has CDR1 MNHEY and CDR2 SVGAGI.